These T cell receptor beta chains were read from a single sample in a study of blood T cell repertoires in COVID-19. Some clones are missing from TCRdb's copy, which holds only in-frame ones; the method was immunoSEQ multiplex PCR. There are 150,000 to 200,000 clones in the sample; 81% occur only once, and approximately 10% lies in the top ten. Specimen: peripheral blood. Receptors originate from a human donor in a cohort sampled during active COVID-19. Both conserved end residues are part of each CDR3. A D gene is named only where the DNA matches it firmly. Clone size is shown for a subset of rows, as once, few, many or a class of expanded clone.

TRBV4-3	NA	15	NA	TRBJ1-4	TGCGCCAGCAGCCGTGTTAGGGAGTTGAACGAAAAACTGTTTTTT	CASSRVRELNEKLFF
TRBV6-6	TRBD1	15	few	TRBJ2-7	TGTGCCAGCAGCCTAGATTGGGACAGGGACGACGAGCAGTACTTC	CASSLDWDRDDEQYF
TRBV7-9	NA	13	NA	TRBJ2-7	TGTGCCAGCAGCCCCTACCGGTCGTTGGAGCAGTACTTC	CASSPYRSLEQYF
TRBV11-2	TRBD2	18	few	TRBJ2-4	TGTGCCAGCAGCTTAGATATAGCGGGGTCCCTAGCCAAAAACATTCAGTACTTC	CASSLDIAGSLAKNIQYF
TRBV18	TRBD1	16	many	TRBJ1-4	TGTGCCAGCTCAGACGGACAGGGATCAACTAATGAAAAACTGTTTTTT	CASSDGQGSTNEKLFF
TRBV6-5	TRBD1	14	NA	TRBJ1-2	TGTGCCAGCAGGGCCAGGGGGAGTCACTATGGCTACACCTTC	CASRARGSHYGYTF
TRBV6-1	NA	13	NA	TRBJ2-5	TGTGCCAGCAGTGAAAAGAAGGGAGCGACCCAGTACTTC	CASSEKKGATQYF
TRBV19	TRBD1	12	NA	TRBJ1-2	TGTGCCAGCCTGGGACAGGGCTATGGCTACACCTTC	CASLGQGYGYTF
TRBV7-2	NA	16	NA	TRBJ2-1	TGTGCCAGCAGCCCCAGGGGCTCAGTCTCCTACAATGAGCAGTTCTTC	CASSPRGSVSYNEQFF
TRBV15	TRBD2	16	NA	TRBJ2-3	TGTGCCACCAGCAGAGCTGGGAGGGCCCGCACAGATACGCAGTATTTT	CATSRAGRARTDTQYF
TRBV7-9	TRBD1	17	NA	TRBJ1-5	TGTGCCAGCAGCTTACCCGGACAGGAGTATAGCAATCAGCCCCAGCATTTT	CASSLPGQEYSNQPQHF
TRBV9	NA	17	NA	TRBJ1-3	TGTGCCAGCAGCGCTCATTTAGCCGAAAGAACTGGAAACACCATATATTTT	CASSAHLAERTGNTIYF
TRBV2	NA	13	NA	TRBJ1-1	TGTGCCAGCAACCGCGAGGTGAACACTGAAGCTTTCTTT	CASNREVNTEAFF
TRBV6-5	NA	14	few	TRBJ2-7	TGTGCCAGCAGTTACACCACAGGGTCCTACGAGCAGTACTTC	CASSYTTGSYEQYF
TRBV3-1/TRBV3-2	NA	15	once	TRBJ2-3	TGTGCCAGCAGCCAAGCTATAGGGGGCACAGATACGCAGTATTTT	CASSQAIGGTDTQYF
TRBV27	NA	14	NA	TRBJ2-1	TGTGCCAGCAGTTTATCGTCGGGGGTCGGAGAGCAGTTCTTC	CASSLSSGVGEQFF
TRBV2	TRBD2	15	NA	TRBJ2-5	TGTGCCAGCAGTGGACTAGCGGGGGCCCAAGAGACCCAGTACTTC	CASSGLAGAQETQYF
TRBV9	TRBD1	18	NA	TRBJ2-2	TGTGCCAGCAGCGTCGAGCCCGTCGACAGGGGGCGGGGCGGGGAGCTGTTTTTT	CASSVEPVDRGRGGELFF
TRBV6-5	NA	14	NA	TRBJ1-1	TGTGCCAGCAGTTACGTGGCTCAGGCCACTGAAGCTTTCTTT	CASSYVAQATEAFF
TRBV5-4	TRBD2	15	NA	TRBJ2-1	TGTGCCAGCAGCCAGACTAGCGGGGGTGACAATGAGCAGTTCTTC	CASSQTSGGDNEQFF
TRBV27	NA	16	NA	TRBJ2-4	TGTGCCAGCAGTGCTCCAGGGGATAGGGCCAAAAACATTCAGTACTTC	CASSAPGDRAKNIQYF
TRBV18	NA	17	NA	TRBJ1-4	TGTGCCAGCTCACCATTAGCCCTAATGGCAACTAATGAAAAACTGTTTTTT	CASSPLALMATNEKLFF
TRBV19	NA	14	few	TRBJ1-1	TGTGCCAGTAGTATATCGTCTACGAACACTGAAGCTTTCTTT	CASSISSTNTEAFF
TRBV7-8	NA	15	NA	TRBJ2-5	TGTGCCAGCAGCTTGAGGCCAACCCGCGGCGAGACCCAGTACTTC	CASSLRPTRGETQYF
TRBV10-3	NA	14	NA	TRBJ1-1	TGTGCCATCAGTGAGTCGGGGAGAGCCACTGAAGCTTTCTTT	CAISESGRATEAFF
TRBV6-5	NA	15	NA	TRBJ2-1	TGTGCCAGCAAGGAGGGGGCAAGCTCCTACAATGAGCAGTTCTTC	CASKEGASSYNEQFF
TRBV7-2	TRBD1	15	NA	TRBJ1-5	TGTGCCAGCAGACTCGGACAGGGGGAGGGACAGCCCCAGCATTTT	CASRLGQGEGQPQHF
TRBV11-2	NA	15	NA	TRBJ2-3	TGTGCCAGCAGCTTAGATTGGGGGCGGACAGATACGCAGTATTTT	CASSLDWGRTDTQYF
TRBV12-3/TRBV12-4	TRBD2	13	NA	TRBJ2-7	TGTGCCAGCAGTTGGACTAGGGCCTACGAGCAGTACTTC	CASSWTRAYEQYF
TRBV9	NA	16	NA	TRBJ1-3	TGTGCCAGCAGCGATGAGGGCAGAGGCTCTGGAAACACCATATATTTT	CASSDEGRGSGNTIYF
TRBV11-2	NA	13	NA	TRBJ2-7	TGTGCCAGCACCGAGACGGGGACCTACGAGCAGTACTTC	CASTETGTYEQYF
TRBV19	NA	13	few	TRBJ2-1	TGTGCCAGTAGTACTCCGAGCTACAATGAGCAGTTCTTC	CASSTPSYNEQFF
TRBV7-9	NA	16	NA	TRBJ2-2	TGTGCCAGCAGCTTGGGCGGGACGGGTAACACCGGGGAGCTGTTTTTT	CASSLGGTGNTGELFF
TRBV9	NA	14	NA	TRBJ1-2	TGTGCCAGCAGCGTAGTGCCGGGGGAGGGTGGCTACACCTTC	CASSVVPGEGGYTF
TRBV10-2	NA	14	NA	TRBJ1-3	TGCGCCAGCAGTGCACAGGGTGGTGGAAACACCATATATTTT	CASSAQGGGNTIYF
TRBV2	NA	16	few	TRBJ1-5	TGTGCCAGCAGAAACCCTCAGGGTTATAGCAATCAGCCCCAGCATTTT	CASRNPQGYSNQPQHF
TRBV2	TRBD1	14	NA	TRBJ1-1	TGTGCCAACCGACAGGGGGCAGGGAACACTGAAGCTTTCTTT	CANRQGAGNTEAFF
TRBV18	NA	15	NA	TRBJ2-5	TGTGCCAGCTCACCACCGGGGCCCATCCAAGAGACCCAGTACTTC	CASSPPGPIQETQYF
TRBV19	TRBD2	16	NA	TRBJ2-3	TGTGCCAGTAGTCCCCGGGGTAGCGGGAGAACAGATACGCAGTATTTT	CASSPRGSGRTDTQYF
TRBV5-1	TRBD2	18	NA	TRBJ2-1	TGCGCCAGCAGCTTGGTGCTAGCGGGGGCCATCTCCTACAATGAGCAGTTCTTC	CASSLVLAGAISYNEQFF
TRBV11-2	TRBD1	13	NA	TRBJ2-7	TGTGCCAGCTCTCGGGACAGGGACAACGAGCAGTACTTC	CASSRDRDNEQYF
TRBV5-1	TRBD1	15	NA	TRBJ1-6	TGCGCCAGCAGCTCCGCAGGACAGGGGGATTCACCCCTCCACTTT	CASSSAGQGDSPLHF
TRBV12-5	TRBD1	14	NA	TRBJ2-7	TGTGCTAGTGGTTTGTCAGGGGGCTCCTACGAGCAGTACTTC	CASGLSGGSYEQYF
TRBV2	TRBD2	14	NA	TRBJ2-1	TGTGCCAGCCTAGCGGGAGGTTCCTACAATGAGCAGTTCTTC	CASLAGGSYNEQFF
TRBV5-1	TRBD1	16	NA	TRBJ2-3	TGCGCCAGCAGCAGGACCGGGACAGAAGGCGGATATACGCAGTATTTT	CASSRTGTEGGYTQYF
TRBV2	NA	14	NA	TRBJ2-2	TGTGCCAGCAGACGGGAGAAGGGAACCGGGGAGCTGTTTTTT	CASRREKGTGELFF
TRBV9	TRBD2	15	NA	TRBJ2-1	TGTGCCAGCAGCAGGACTAGCGGGATCTACAATGAGCAGTTCTTC	CASSRTSGIYNEQFF
TRBV14	NA	15	NA	TRBJ1-4	TGTGCCAGCAGCCAAGTTACAGGGTTTCGAGAAAAACTGTTTTTT	CASSQVTGFREKLFF
TRBV6-2/TRBV6-3	TRBD1	13	NA	TRBJ1-1	TGTGCCAGCAGTTACATGGACAGGGGTGAAGCTTTCTTT	CASSYMDRGEAFF
TRBV5-1	NA	15	NA	TRBJ2-7	TGCGCCAGCAGCTTGCCGACAGGCCCGGTGGGGGAGCAGTACTTC	CASSLPTGPVGEQYF
TRBV6-5	TRBD1	15	NA	TRBJ1-5	TGTGCCAGCAGTCCGACAGGGAATAACAATCAGCCCCAGCATTTT	CASSPTGNNNQPQHF
TRBV7-9	TRBD1	14	NA	TRBJ2-7	TGTGCCAGCAGCCCTTCGACAGGGACCTACGAGCAGTACTTC	CASSPSTGTYEQYF
TRBV5-1	TRBD2	18	NA	TRBJ2-1	TGCGCCAGCAGCTTGGGCCTCATGAGCGGGAGCTCCTACAATGAGCAGTTCTTC	CASSLGLMSGSSYNEQFF